The rows below give T cell receptor beta chains drawn from one sample of a study of shared clonotypes between healthy human individuals. Profiled with immunoSEQ multiplex PCR; TCRdb holds only in-frame clones, not every one. Here the sample spans a few million clones, 85% to 95% being singletons. The sequenced sample consisted of naive CD4+ T cells from PBMCs. These receptors originate from a man aged 18 to 35 in good health. Some clones in this sample may be carry-over from other donors' samples. Both conserved end residues are part of each CDR3. The D gene is left open where the match is weak. Clone size appears in some rows only: once, few, many, or a class for an expanded clone.

j_gene,v_gene,len,abundance,d_gene,CDR3aa,CDR3nt
TRBJ2-2,TRBV29-1,15,NA,TRBD1,CSVAAGQGNTGELFF,TGCAGCGTTGCGGCGGGACAGGGGAACACCGGGGAGCTGTTTTTT
TRBJ2-7,TRBV7-2,15,NA,TRBD2,CASSREAGGGYEQYF,TGTGCCAGCAGCCGCGAGGCGGGGGGCGGCTACGAGCAGTACTTC
TRBJ2-1,TRBV4-3,18,NA,NA,CASSLRLNFGGNSNEQFF,TGCGCCAGCAGCCTCCGCTTGAATTTCGGGGGAAACTCCAATGAGCAGTTCTTC
TRBJ2-1,TRBV12-2,16,once,NA,CASRLGIAGGGNEQFF,TGTGCAAGTCGCTTAGGCATAGCGGGAGGAGGCAATGAGCAGTTCTTC
TRBJ2-7,TRBV7-2,16,NA,NA,CASAPSGGFISYEQYF,TGTGCCAGCGCCCCCTCCGGTGGCTTCATCTCCTACGAGCAGTACTTC
TRBJ2-3,TRBV5-1,13,NA,NA,CASSPTGSDTQYF,TGCGCCAGCAGCCCCACAGGGTCAGATACGCAGTATTTT
TRBJ2-3,TRBV4-1,15,NA,TRBD2,CASSPGLAGGDTQYF,TGCGCCAGCAGCCCGGGACTAGCGGGCGGAGATACGCAGTATTTT
TRBJ1-5,TRBV30,17,NA,NA,CAWSGPSWGGHLSPQHF,TGTGCCTGGAGTGGCCCATCCTGGGGGGGGCACCTGTCGCCCCAGCATTTT
TRBJ2-3,TRBV18,15,NA,TRBD1,CASSKRTGHSDTQYF,TGTGCCAGCTCGAAAAGGACAGGACACTCAGATACGCAGTATTTT
TRBJ2-2,TRBV27,14,NA,NA,CASSPTPAARELFF,TGTGCCAGCAGTCCCACTCCTGCGGCCCGGGAGCTGTTTTTT
TRBJ2-5,TRBV5-4,18,NA,TRBD2,CASSPYGTSGKGIGTQYF,TGTGCCAGCAGCCCTTACGGGACTAGCGGGAAGGGTATAGGGACCCAGTACTTC
TRBJ1-2,TRBV20-1,9,NA,TRBD1,CSAKDREFF,TGCAGTGCTAAGGACAGGGAGTTCTTC
TRBJ1-1,TRBV21-1,16,NA,NA,CASSKALSGPNTEAFF,NA
TRBJ1-1,TRBV18,15,few,TRBD1,CASSPGQVGNTEAFF,TGTGCCAGCTCACCGGGACAGGTGGGGAACACTGAAGCTTTCTTT
TRBJ2-1,TRBV4-3,16,NA,TRBD2,CASSLGLAGGPPEQFF,TGCGCCAGCAGCCTAGGACTAGCGGGAGGGCCACCTGAGCAGTTCTTC
TRBJ1-4,TRBV10-3,15,NA,TRBD1,CAISIGTGGGEKLFF,TGTGCCATCAGTATCGGGACAGGGGGCGGTGAAAAACTGTTTTTT
TRBJ2-7,TRBV11-1,14,NA,NA,CASSLEQGSYEQYF,TGTGCCAGCAGCCTAGAACAGGGTTCCTACGAGCAGTACTTC
TRBJ1-5,TRBV11-1,13,once,NA,CAIGGRGGWAQHF,TGTGCCATCGGCGGCAGGGGAGGTTGGGCCCAGCATTTT
TRBJ2-3,TRBV6-5,14,once,NA,CASSYAGRTDTQYF,TGTGCCAGCAGTTACGCGGGCCGCACAGATACGCAGTATTTT
TRBJ2-5,TRBV4-2,15,NA,NA,CASSTRGPRRETQYF,TGTGCCAGCAGCACACGGGGCCCGCGTAGGGAGACCCAGTACTTC
TRBJ2-1,TRBV5-4,17,NA,NA,CASSMGGSQSSYNEQFF,TGTGCCAGCAGTATGGGGGGTAGCCAGAGCTCCTACAATGAGCAGTTCTTC
TRBJ2-6,TRBV28,18,NA,TRBD1,CASRVSGTGPSGANVLTF,TGTGCCAGCAGGGTATCCGGGACAGGTCCTTCTGGGGCCAACGTCCTGACTTTC
TRBJ2-6,TRBV5-1,16,NA,NA,CASSLEGFSGANVLTF,TGCGCCAGCAGCTTGGAGGGGTTCTCTGGGGCCAACGTCCTGACTTTC
TRBJ2-1,TRBV9,16,NA,TRBD2,CASSTRGSFSYNEQFF,TGTGCCAGCAGCACCCGCGGGAGTTTCTCCTACAATGAGCAGTTCTTC
TRBJ1-4,TRBV5-1,16,once,NA,CASSYGPHTPYEKLFF,TGCGCCAGCAGCTATGGCCCACACACGCCTTATGAAAAACTGTTTTTT
TRBJ1-4,TRBV9,15,few,NA,CASSVSQGSNEKLFF,TGTGCCAGCAGCGTGTCACAGGGTTCTAATGAAAAACTGTTTTTT
TRBJ1-2,TRBV20-1,11,NA,TRBD1,CSAQGVDGYTF,TGCAGTGCCCAGGGGGTAGATGGCTACACCTTC
TRBJ2-7,TRBV5-1,15,NA,NA,CASSRGTLVDYEQYF,TGCGCCAGCAGCCGGGGGACCCTCGTCGATTACGAGCAGTACTTC
TRBJ2-3,TRBV7-2,12,NA,NA,CASSTRTDTQYF,TGTGCCAGCAGCACACGCACAGATACGCAGTATTTT
TRBJ2-7,TRBV28,12,once,TRBD2,CASRRTGGEQYF,TGTGCCAGCAGGCGTACGGGGGGCGAGCAGTACTTC
TRBJ1-5,TRBV5-5,13,NA,NA,CASSPIGDQPQHF,TGTGCCAGCAGCCCCATAGGGGATCAGCCCCAGCATTTT
TRBJ1-2,TRBV19,13,few,NA,CASSAAQGYGYTF,TGTGCCAGTAGTGCGGCACAGGGCTATGGCTACACCTTC
TRBJ2-2,TRBV10-3,13,once,NA,CAISDGLTGELFF,TGTGCCATCAGTGACGGCTTAACCGGGGAGCTGTTTTTT
TRBJ1-3,TRBV7-2,16,NA,NA,CASSLLGPASGNTIYF,TGTGCCAGCAGCCTCCTTGGACCCGCCTCTGGAAACACCATATATTTT
TRBJ2-5,TRBV7-6,15,once,NA,CASSKGGTGRETQYF,TGTGCCAGCAGCAAAGGCGGGACCGGTCGGGAGACCCAGTACTTC
TRBJ2-2,TRBV7-9,18,NA,NA,CASSLLGGRPRYTGELFF,TGTGCCAGCAGCTTACTAGGGGGGAGGCCCAGATACACCGGGGAGCTGTTTTTT
TRBJ2-7,TRBV28,14,once,TRBD1,CASRPTGAPYEQYF,TGTGCCAGCAGGCCTACAGGGGCCCCCTACGAGCAGTACTTC
TRBJ2-2,TRBV9,15,NA,NA,CASSVGGSITGELFF,TGTGCCAGCAGCGTAGGAGGTAGCATCACCGGGGAGCTGTTTTTT
TRBJ2-4,TRBV6-1,18,NA,NA,CASSGGPNQGLAKNIQYF,TGTGCCAGCAGTGGAGGGCCTAATCAGGGATTAGCCAAAAACATTCAGTACTTC
TRBJ2-5,TRBV7-9,15,once,NA,CASSPAGPPRETQYF,TGTGCCAGCAGCCCAGCCGGGCCCCCGAGAGAGACCCAGTACTTC
TRBJ2-7,TRBV27,16,NA,NA,CASRARGRTSSYEQYF,TGTGCCAGCAGAGCCCGGGGACGTACGAGCTCCTACGAGCAGTACTTC
TRBJ1-5,TRBV28,12,few,NA,CASSPASQPQHF,TGTGCCAGCAGTCCCGCTAGTCAGCCCCAGCATTTT
TRBJ2-6,TRBV19,18,NA,TRBD2,CASSMGRAVLPGANVLTF,TGTGCCAGTAGTATGGGGAGGGCTGTCCTGCCTGGGGCCAACGTCCTGACTTTC
TRBJ2-5,TRBV5-1,16,NA,NA,CASSLDLARTQETQYF,TGCGCCAGCAGCTTGGATCTGGCCAGGACCCAAGAGACCCAGTACTTC
TRBJ2-7,TRBV7-3,15,NA,NA,CASSLRGGQSPEQYF,TGTGCCAGCAGCTTAAGGGGGGGACAGTCACCCGAGCAGTACTTC
TRBJ1-4,TRBV6-1,15,once,NA,CASSEPRDMSEKLFF,TGTGCCAGCAGTGAACCCCGGGACATGTCTGAAAAACTGTTTTTT
TRBJ2-7,TRBV5-1,13,NA,TRBD2,CASGLAGGNEQYF,TGCGCCAGCGGACTAGCGGGAGGGAACGAGCAGTACTTC
TRBJ1-2,TRBV18,14,NA,NA,CASSPTEGSDGYTF,TGTGCCAGCTCACCAACCGAGGGATCGGATGGCTACACCTTC
TRBJ2-7,TRBV19,14,NA,TRBD2,CASSILAESGGRYF,TGTGCCAGTAGTATCCTAGCGGAGTCCGGTGGAAGGTACTTC
TRBJ2-7,TRBV5-1,15,NA,TRBD1,CASSLAGQPSYEQYF,TGCGCCAGCAGCTTGGCGGGACAGCCCTCCTACGAGCAGTACTTC
TRBJ2-3,TRBV28,12,NA,NA,CASSSIGDTQYF,TGTGCCAGCAGCTCGATCGGAGATACGCAGTATTTT
TRBJ1-3,TRBV5-1,16,NA,TRBD1,CASSSLTGSDGNTIYF,TGCGCCAGCAGCTCGCTGACAGGGTCTGATGGAAACACCATATATTTT
TRBJ1-2,TRBV9,15,NA,NA,CASSERPRGRYGYTF,TGTGCCAGCAGCGAGCGCCCGCGGGGGCGGTATGGCTACACCTTC